Detailed here is one TCR beta chain. This specimen comes from a study of CD8 T cells in Susac syndrome. Random hexamers were used to reverse transcribe roughly 0.5 to 1 ug of RNA. A single record per CDR3 protein comes from TCRdb applying MiXCR to the immunoSEQ multiplex PCR reads. The sample has roughly 130,000 distinct CDR3 sequences, about 94% seen once; the top ten hold 0.095% to 0.15%. V gave up 2 bases and J gave up 0 bases, with 5 bases separating them. CDR1 and CDR2 (germline): LGHDT, YNNKEL (reference sequence). There are 14 residues in the CDR3. The genes are TRBV3-1 and TRBJ1-5; no clear D. The sequencing input was CD4+ T cells from PBMCs. The clonotype originates from a human donor with multiple sclerosis. The CDR3 nucleotides read TGTGCCAGCAGCCAAACGAGTAGCAATCAGCCCCAGCATTTT. Its protein is CASSQTSSNQPQHF.